This TCR beta chain is drawn from a study of T cell repertoires in cytomegalovirus infection. The CDR3 contains 14 residues. One entry per CDR3 protein, called by TCRdb with MiXCR from the reads. The sample yields some 940,000 distinct CDR3 sequences, around 29% seen once. In the case of this clonotype: Antigen specificity is unknown. The junction and the germline gene differ at one end; a read error may be behind it.

The sequences come from cultured CD8+ T cells from PBMCs, collected from culture after CMV antigen stimulation. This TCR was recovered from a human donor in good health (CMV status not recorded). Some clones in this sample may be carry-over from other donors' samples. The chain joins TRBV12-3 or TRBV12-4 to TRBJ1-1; D unclear. In nucleotides, the CDR3 is TGTGCCAGCAGTTTAGTGTCGGTGGGCGCTGAAGTTTTCTTT. Translating gives CASSLVSVGAEVFF.